This T cell receptor (beta chain) was obtained from a study of cytomegalovirus exposure and HLA in healthy donors. The PCR ran on 60 Vbeta and 13 Jbeta primers. The table came from immunoSEQ multiplex PCR; TCRdb's copy has only in-frame clones and leaves some out. The table records 100,000 to 140,000 clones, 77% of them present only once. The germline V and J ends were trimmed by 5 bases and 5 bases, with 9 bases remaining between them. The CDR3 is 11 residues long. Germline V gene sequence: CDR1 SQVTM, CDR2 ANQGSEA. Overall study results and limits: Across donors, most TCRs were seen rarely, yet some public ones were widespread. Investigators reported 150 to 200 TCR beta chains as tied to cytomegalovirus. Follow-up analysis seemed to connect common viral pathogens with several of the most significant clusters identified. Reports credit the classifier with highly specific, highly sensitive diagnosis of cytomegalovirus status.

As regards this clone: What it binds is unknown.

The chain combines TRBV29-1 with TRBJ2-5, with D maybe TRBD2 (5 bases). The material sequenced was PBMCs. This clonotype originated in a male donor in good health and CMV-seronegative. The CDR3 here is CSVRTGETQYF. The CDR3 region has the DNA TGCAGCGTTCGGACGGGGGAGACCCAGTACTTC.